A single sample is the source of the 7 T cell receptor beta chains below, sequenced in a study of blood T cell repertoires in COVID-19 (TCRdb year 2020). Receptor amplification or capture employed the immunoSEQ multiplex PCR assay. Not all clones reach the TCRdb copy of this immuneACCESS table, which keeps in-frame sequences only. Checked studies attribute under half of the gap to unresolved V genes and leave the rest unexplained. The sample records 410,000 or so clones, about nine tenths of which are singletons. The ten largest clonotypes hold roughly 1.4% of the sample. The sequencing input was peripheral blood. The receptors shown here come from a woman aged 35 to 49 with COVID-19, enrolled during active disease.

The DNA for the CDR3 is TGTGCCAGCAGCCCTCGAGTTTCGAGCTCCTACAATGAGCAGTTCTTC. Translation: CASSPRVSSSYNEQFF. J is TRBJ2-1 and V is TRBV5-5; D gene unclear. Germline V CDR1 and CDR2: SGHKS, YYEKEE (reference sequence). The V gene lost 4 bases and the J gene lost 0 bases, with 14 bases spanning the gap. This CDR3 is 16 amino acids long.

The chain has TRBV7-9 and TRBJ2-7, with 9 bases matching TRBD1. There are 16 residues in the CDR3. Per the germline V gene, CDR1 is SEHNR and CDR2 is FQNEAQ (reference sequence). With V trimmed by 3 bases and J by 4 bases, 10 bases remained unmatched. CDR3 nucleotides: TGTGCCAGCAGCTTGGGGAGGACAGGGGACGCTTACGAGCAGTACTTC. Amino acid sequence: CASSLGRTGDAYEQYF.

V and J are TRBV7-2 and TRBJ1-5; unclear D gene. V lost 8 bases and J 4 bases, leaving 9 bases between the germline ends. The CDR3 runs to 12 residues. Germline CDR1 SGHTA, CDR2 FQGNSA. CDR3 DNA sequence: TGTGCCAGCTCGTCCCCTAATCAGCCCCAGCATTTT. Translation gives CASSSPNQPQHF.

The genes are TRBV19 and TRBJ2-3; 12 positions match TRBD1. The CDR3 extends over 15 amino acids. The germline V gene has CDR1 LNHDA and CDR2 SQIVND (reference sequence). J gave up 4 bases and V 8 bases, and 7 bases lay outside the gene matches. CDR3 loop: CASSAGTGGADTQYF. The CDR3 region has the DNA TGTGCCAGTTCTGCCGGGACAGGGGGCGCAGATACGCAGTATTTT. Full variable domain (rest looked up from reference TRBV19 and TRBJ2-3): DGGITQSPKYLFRKEGQNVTLSCEQNLNHDAMYWYRQDPGQGLRLIYYSQIVNDFQKGDIAEGYSVSREKKESFPLTVTSAQKNPTAFYLCASSAGTGGADTQYFGPGTRLTVL.

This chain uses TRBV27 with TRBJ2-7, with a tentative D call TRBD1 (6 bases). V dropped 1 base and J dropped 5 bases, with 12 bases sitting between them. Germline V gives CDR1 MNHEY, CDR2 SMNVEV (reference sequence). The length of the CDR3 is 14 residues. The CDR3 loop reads CASSLLGTSNEQYF. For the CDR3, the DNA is TGTGCCAGCAGTTTATTAGGGACAAGCAACGAGCAGTACTTC.

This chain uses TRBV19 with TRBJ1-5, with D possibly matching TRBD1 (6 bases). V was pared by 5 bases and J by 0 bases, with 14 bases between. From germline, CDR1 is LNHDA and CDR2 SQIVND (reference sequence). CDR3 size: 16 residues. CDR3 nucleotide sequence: TGTGCCAGTAGTGAAGGACAGTTCTATAGCAATCAGCCCCAGCATTTT. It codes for CASSEGQFYSNQPQHF.

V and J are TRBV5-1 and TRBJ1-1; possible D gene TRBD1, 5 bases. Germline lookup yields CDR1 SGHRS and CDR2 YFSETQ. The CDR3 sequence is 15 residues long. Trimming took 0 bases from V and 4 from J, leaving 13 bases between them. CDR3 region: CASSLAQGLGTEAFF. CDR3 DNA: TGCGCCAGCAGCTTGGCGCAGGGACTTGGCACTGAAGCTTTCTTT.